This T cell receptor beta chain was obtained from a study of blood T cell repertoires in COVID-19. Clones were read by immunoSEQ multiplex PCR, and TCRdb kept only the in-frame ones, dropping some. The sample includes 250,000 to 300,000 clones, 65% to 90% of them seen just once. The germline gives CDR1 SGHNT, CDR2 YYREEE (reference sequence). Trimming at V came to 3 bases and at J to 2 bases, leaving 4 bases not matched to a gene. CDR3 length: 17 amino acids. The sequencing sample was made of peripheral blood. The TCR sequence derives from a man aged 45-60 years with active or convalescent COVID-19. The chain joins TRBV5-4 to TRBJ2-2; 13 bases agree with TRBD2. CDR3 in DNA: TGTGCCAGCAGCTCCCGGACTAGCGGGAGAAACACCGGGGAGCTGTTTTTT. Translating it yields CASSSRTSGRNTGELFF.